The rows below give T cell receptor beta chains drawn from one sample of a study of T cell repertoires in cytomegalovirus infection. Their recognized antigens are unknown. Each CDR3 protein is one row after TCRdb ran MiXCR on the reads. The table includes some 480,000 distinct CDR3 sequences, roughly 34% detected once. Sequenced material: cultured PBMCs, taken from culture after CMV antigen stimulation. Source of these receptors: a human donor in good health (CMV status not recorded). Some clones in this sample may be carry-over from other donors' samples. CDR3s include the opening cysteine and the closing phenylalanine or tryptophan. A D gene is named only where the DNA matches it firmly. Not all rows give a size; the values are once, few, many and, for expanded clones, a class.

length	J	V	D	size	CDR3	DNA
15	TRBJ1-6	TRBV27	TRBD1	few	CASRAGGAGNSPLHF	TGTGCCAGCAGAGCAGGGGGCGCGGGAAATTCACCCCTCCACTTT
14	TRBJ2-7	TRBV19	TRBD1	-	CASSTTGGGYEQYF	TGTGCCAGTTCCACGACAGGGGGAGGATACGAGCAGTACTTC
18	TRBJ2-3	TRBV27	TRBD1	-	CASSSRQGGSRSTDTQYF	TGTGCCAGCAGTTCCCGACAGGGGGGATCCCGGAGCACAGATACGCAGTATTTT
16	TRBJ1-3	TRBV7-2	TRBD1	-	CASRRTGGTAGNTIYF	TGTGCCAGCAGACGGACAGGGGGAACGGCTGGAAACACCATATATTTT
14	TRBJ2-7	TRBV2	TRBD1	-	CASTEDRGVYEQYF	TGTGCCAGCACGGAGGACAGGGGTGTCTACGAGCAGTACTTC
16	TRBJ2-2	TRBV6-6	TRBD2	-	CASSYSGLAGTGELFF	TGTGCCAGCAGTTACTCCGGACTAGCGGGCACCGGGGAGCTGTTTTTT
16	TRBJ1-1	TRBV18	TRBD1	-	CASSPQLMQGDTEAFF	TGTGCCAGCTCACCACAACTAATGCAGGGGGACACTGAAGCTTTCTTT
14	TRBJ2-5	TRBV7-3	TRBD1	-	CASSLSDREKTQYF	TGTGCCAGCAGCTTAAGCGACAGGGAGAAGACCCAGTACTTC
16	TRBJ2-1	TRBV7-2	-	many	CASSTSSVPIYNEQFF	TGTGCCAGCAGCACAAGTAGCGTTCCTATATACAATGAGCAGTTCTTC
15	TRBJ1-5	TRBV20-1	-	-	CSASGSLTGNQPQHF	TGCAGTGCTAGTGGGTCCCTCACGGGCAATCAGCCCCAGCATTTT
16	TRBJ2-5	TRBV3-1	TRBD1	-	CASSQFPTGTGKTQYF	TGTGCCAGCAGCCAATTCCCGACCGGGACAGGAAAGACCCAGTACTTC
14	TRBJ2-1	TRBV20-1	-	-	CSARGIGTPNEQFF	TGCAGTGCTAGGGGCATCGGGACTCCCAATGAGCAGTTCTTC
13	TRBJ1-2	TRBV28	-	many	CASSFGGNYGYTF	TGTGCCAGCAGTTTCGGGGGTAACTATGGCTACACCTTC
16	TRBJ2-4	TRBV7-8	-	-	CASSSTGLLAKNIQYF	TGTGCCAGCAGCTCGACAGGTCTCCTAGCCAAAAACATTCAGTACTTC
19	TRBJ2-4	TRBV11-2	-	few	CASSLSTSRSLIAKNIQYF	TGTGCCAGCAGCCTATCGACATCAAGGTCTTTAATAGCCAAAAACATTCAGTACTTC
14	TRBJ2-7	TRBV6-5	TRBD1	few	CASRPGQGTNEQYF	TGTGCCAGCAGGCCGGGACAGGGAACCAACGAGCAGTACTTC
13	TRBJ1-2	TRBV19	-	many	CASSILDRYGYTF	TGTGCCAGTAGTATTCTGGACAGATATGGCTACACCTTC
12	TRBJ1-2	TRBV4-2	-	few	CASSHRDYGYTF	TGTGCCAGCAGCCACAGGGACTATGGCTACACCTTC
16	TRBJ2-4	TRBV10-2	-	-	CASSEGSLLAKNIQYF	TGCGCCAGCAGTGAGGGCAGCCTCCTAGCCAAAAACATTCAGTACTTC
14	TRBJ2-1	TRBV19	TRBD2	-	CASSILAGSNEQFF	TGTGCCAGTAGTATACTAGCGGGCAGCAATGAGCAGTTCTTC
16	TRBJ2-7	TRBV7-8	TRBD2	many	CASSLIAGGSSYEQYF	TGTGCCAGCAGCCTAATAGCGGGAGGGAGCTCCTACGAGCAGTACTTC
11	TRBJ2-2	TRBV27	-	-	CASGAAGELFF	TGTGCCAGCGGCGCCGCCGGAGAGCTGTTTTTT
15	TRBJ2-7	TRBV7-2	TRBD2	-	CASSGRTSGRNEQYF	TGTGCCAGCAGCGGGCGGACTAGCGGGAGGAACGAGCAGTACTTC
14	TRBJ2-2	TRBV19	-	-	CASNLLGSVGELFF	TGTGCCAGTAACCTACTAGGATCCGTCGGGGAGCTGTTTTTT
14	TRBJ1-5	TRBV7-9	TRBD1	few	CASSLGQAGQPQHF	TGTGCCAGCAGCCTTGGACAGGCGGGTCAGCCCCAGCATTTT
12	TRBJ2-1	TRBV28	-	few	CASSLSLEEQFF	TGTGCCAGCAGTTTGTCGCTCGAGGAGCAGTTCTTC
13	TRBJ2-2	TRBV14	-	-	CASSPTHTGELFF	TGTGCCAGCAGCCCAACCCACACCGGGGAGCTGTTTTTT
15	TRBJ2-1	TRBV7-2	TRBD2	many	CASSPRTSGFNEQFF	TGTGCCAGCAGCCCACGGACTAGCGGGTTTAATGAGCAGTTCTTC
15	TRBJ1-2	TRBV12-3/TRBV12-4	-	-	CASSLGAGEHYGYTF	TGTGCCAGCAGTTTAGGTGCAGGGGAGCACTATGGCTACACCTTC
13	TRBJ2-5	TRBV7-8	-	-	CASSFRGAETQYF	TGTGCCAGCAGCTTCCGGGGGGCAGAGACCCAGTACTTC
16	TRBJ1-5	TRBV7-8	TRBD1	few	CASSPWTGAGNQPQHF	TGTGCCAGCAGCCCATGGACAGGGGCTGGCAATCAGCCCCAGCATTTT
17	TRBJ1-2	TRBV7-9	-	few	CASSSYPLQEPNYGYTF	TGTGCCAGCAGCTCCTACCCCCTGCAGGAGCCTAACTATGGCTACACCTTC
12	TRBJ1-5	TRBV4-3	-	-	CASSQVGQPQHF	TGCGCCAGCAGCCAAGTGGGCCAGCCCCAGCATTTT
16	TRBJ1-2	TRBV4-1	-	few	CASSQDETVIYVGYTF	TGCGCCAGCAGCCAAGATGAGACAGTGATATACGTTGGCTACACCTTC
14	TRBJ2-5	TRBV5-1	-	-	CASSFGNGPETQYF	TGCGCCAGCAGCTTCGGGAATGGGCCAGAGACCCAGTACTTC
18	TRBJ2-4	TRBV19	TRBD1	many	CASSDRATRLLAKNIQYF	TGTGCCAGTAGTGACAGGGCAACGAGACTTTTAGCCAAAAACATTCAGTACTTC
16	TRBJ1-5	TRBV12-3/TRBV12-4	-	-	CASSRGEGRWNQPQHF	TGTGCCAGCTCCCGGGGGGAGGGACGGTGGAATCAGCCCCAGCATTTT
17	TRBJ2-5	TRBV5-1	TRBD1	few	CASSRAYRGPLRETQYF	TGCGCCAGCAGCCGGGCCTACAGGGGCCCCCTCCGGGAGACCCAGTACTTC
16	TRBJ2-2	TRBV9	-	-	CASSVEAGVRTGELFF	TGTGCCAGCAGCGTAGAGGCAGGGGTGAGAACCGGGGAGCTGTTTTTT
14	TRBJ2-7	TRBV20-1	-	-	CSAREPGATYEQYF	TGCAGTGCTAGAGAACCAGGAGCTACCTACGAGCAGTACTTC
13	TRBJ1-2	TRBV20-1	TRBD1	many	CSAWTGDKGGYTF	TGCAGTGCTTGGACAGGGGATAAGGGAGGCTACACCTTC